This entry features one TCR beta chain sequence. Germline V gives CDR1 SGHRS, CDR2 YFSETQ. Trimming pared 0 bases from V and 2 bases from J, leaving 11 bases between. The CDR3 has 16 amino acids. Per the original methods: Amplification of reference gene primers provided the estimated nucleated cell counts. Assay used: immunoSEQ multiplex PCR; TCRdb lists only in-frame clones, some missing. The V and J calls and clone size are taken from that table; D and trimming were inferred from the DNA. Altogether over 100,000 clones are present, 84% being singletons, with the ten largest covering approximately 7%. These data are taken from a study of blood T cell repertoires in COVID-19. Whole-study context: The study drew acute and convalescent COVID-19 samples from the United States, Italy and Spain. The analysed material was cDNA or gDNA that came from T cells, B-cell-depleted T cells, or PBMCs.

This chain joins TRBV5-1 and TRBJ2-2, with D possibly being TRBD1 (6 bases). The sequence came from a woman aged 45-59 years with acute or convalescent COVID-19. The sample taken for sequencing was peripheral blood. The DNA of the CDR3 is TGCGCCAGCAGCTTGGCCGGGACATCTAACACCGGGGAGCTGTTTTTT. Its protein is CASSLAGTSNTGELFF.